The 9 T cell receptor beta chains listed next were all sequenced from one sample in a study of CD8 T cells in ankylosing spondylitis. Each CDR3 protein is one row after TCRdb ran MiXCR on the 5' RACE reads. The sample includes about 280,000 distinct CDR3 sequences, over 15% seen only once; the top ten take roughly 7.4%. What was sequenced was blood, either unsorted or a sorted T cell fraction (not recorded which). These receptors were collected from a male donor with ankylosing spondylitis or in good health (not recorded which).

This clonotype was counted at least ten times. V usage is TRBV12-3 or TRBV12-4 and J usage is TRBJ2-1; 8 nucleotides agree with TRBD1. CDR3 size: 15 residues. Trimming removed 4 bases from V and 12 bases from J; junction bases left unmatched: 14. The CDR3 DNA reads TGTGCCAGCAGTTCCGACAGGGGAGGATTACCATCGCAGTTCTTC. Its protein is CASSSDRGGLPSQFF.

This clonotype was seen a few times. The rearrangement links TRBV12-3 or TRBV12-4 to TRBJ1-1, with a weak D call TRBD1 (5 bases). The ends were cut back, 1 base at V and 4 bases at J, with 16 bases in the middle. This CDR3 is built from 16 residues. CDR3 DNA: TGTGCCAGCAGTTTAGGACCAGGGACTTGGGGCACTGAAGCTTTCTTT. Encoded protein: CASSLGPGTWGTEAFF.

The chain carries TRBV29-1 and TRBJ2-3, with D unresolved. The CDR3 is 11 residues long. CDR1 SQVTM and CDR2 ANQGSEA come from the germline V gene. The V end was cut by 6 bases, the J end by 9 bases, with 13 bases between. The DNA for the CDR3 is TGCAGCGTCGCTAAAGTCCCAACGCAGTATTTT. Amino acid sequence: CSVAKVPTQYF.

The J gene is TRBJ2-6, the V gene TRBV11-2; no clear D gene. The CDR3 has 14 amino acids. The V and J ends lost 7 bases and 2 bases respectively, with 9 bases between them. Germline V lookup: CDR1 SGHAT, CDR2 FQNNGV. CDR3 DNA: TGTGCCAGCAAAAGGGCAACTGGGGCCAACGTCCTGACTTTC. Protein: CASKRATGANVLTF.

The chain employs TRBV12-3 or TRBV12-4 and TRBJ2-7; TRBD1 is a possible D gene (6 bases). V shed 7 bases and J shed 0 bases, with 13 bases lying between them. This CDR3 contains 14 residues. CDR3 nucleotides: TGTGCCAGCAAAGACAGGCCCTGCTCCTACGAGCAGTACGTC. It translates to CASKDRPCSYEQYV.

This clonotype was recorded only once. The germline gene is not matched at one end of the junction; a read error may be the cause. The rearrangement joins TRBV5-1 to TRBJ1-1; 7 bases fit TRBD1. The germline CDR1 and CDR2 sequences are SGHRS and YFSETQ. CDR3 size: 15 residues. This CDR3 is CASSNPGTAGTEVFF. In DNA, the CDR3 is TGCGCCAGCAGCAACCCCGGGACAGCAGGCACTGAAGTTTTCTTT.

The table lists this clonotype with a count of one. The V gene is TRBV18, the J gene TRBJ2-1, with 14 bases matching TRBD2. V trimming: 6 bases; J trimming: 7 bases; junction bases outside the gene matches: 8. Germline lookup yields CDR1 KGHSH and CDR2 LQKENI. This CDR3 region has 16 residues. CDR3 sequence (DNA): TGTGCCAGCTCCCGTTCCGGGACTAGCGGGAGTAATGAGCAGTTCTTC. Protein product: CASSRSGTSGSNEQFF.

This clonotype was recorded a few times. The chain carries TRBV20-1 and TRBJ1-2, with D uncertain. The CDR3 has 16 amino acids. V lost 1 base, J lost 1 base, and 16 bases lay in between. Per the germline V gene, CDR1 is DFQATT and CDR2 is SNEGSKA (reference sequence). The CDR3 here is CSARVAPTGLNYGYTF. CDR3 nucleotide sequence: TGCAGTGCTAGAGTGGCACCCACGGGCCTTAACTATGGCTACACCTTC.

This clonotype was picked up one time. V gene TRBV12-3 or TRBV12-4 combines with J gene TRBJ2-1; TRBD2 agrees at 9 bases. The junction had 6 bases not matched to a gene; V was cut back by 7 bases and J by 5 bases. The CDR3 consists of 14 residues. The CDR3 DNA reads as TGTGCCAGCACCGGACTAGCGTTAGACAATGAGCAGTTCTTC. Residues: CASTGLALDNEQFF.